This TCR beta chain was captured in a study of blood T cell repertoires in COVID-19. Across the study: PBMCs, B-cell-depleted T cells, or T cells provided the cDNA or gDNA that made up the material.

Germline CDR1 reads LNHDA; CDR2 reads SQIVND (reference sequence). The ends were cut back, 5 bases at V and 2 bases at J, with 16 bases in the middle. The CDR3 extends over 16 amino acids. This clone was detected once. How the authors handled the data: Amplified reference gene primers provided the basis for estimating nucleated cell counts. The data were produced by immunoSEQ multiplex PCR, yet TCRdb's version contains in-frame clones alone and is incomplete. The D gene and trimming were derived from the DNA, and the V and J assignments and clone size from that table. Here the sample spans 350,000 to 450,000 clones, 85% being singletons.

The sample comprised peripheral blood. The V call is TRBV19, the J call TRBJ1-5; D not certain. This receptor was identified in a woman younger than 35 with acute or convalescent COVID-19. The CDR3 nucleotides are TGTGCCAGTAGTCCCCAAAGTAAGGCGGGCAATCAGCCCCAGCATTTT. Protein sequence: CASSPQSKAGNQPQHF.